This T cell receptor beta chain was recovered during a study of PD-L1 blockade in urothelial cancer. Only in-frame clones appear in the TCRdb table, and some are missing; sequencing was by immunoSEQ multiplex PCR. The profile shows about 20,000 clones, around nine tenths of them singletons. The CDR3 sequence is 13 residues long. From germline, CDR1 is LNHDA and CDR2 SQIVND (reference sequence). V was shortened by 4 bases and J by 3 bases, with 10 bases between the two germline ends. The receptor comes from a man aged 50 to 60 with urothelial cancer. Sequences were derived from PBMCs, sampled around atezolizumab (anti-PD-L1) treatment. V and J are TRBV19 and TRBJ2-7; possibly TRBD2 for D (5 bases). The CDR3 loop is CASSTLGVYEQYF. For the CDR3, the DNA is TGTGCCAGTAGTACACTAGGCGTCTACGAGCAGTACTTC.